The present T cell receptor (beta chain) was sequenced within a study of blood T cell repertoires in COVID-19. V shed 2 bases, J shed 5 bases, and the junction held 11 bases outside the gene matches. The CDR3 runs 16 residues. Germline V CDR1 and CDR2: SGHRS, YFSETQ. TCRdb's table, derived via immunoSEQ multiplex PCR, lists solely in-frame clones and lacks some. The sample has roughly 56,000 clones; roughly nine tenths are singletons. Material for sequencing was peripheral blood. This sequence joins TRBV5-1 and TRBJ2-3, with 7 bases identical to TRBD2. This sequence originates from a woman aged 55-75 years with COVID-19, enrolled during active disease. The CDR3 region has the DNA TGCGCCAGCAGCTTTAGTCTGGGGACTACGGGAGATACGCAGTATTTT. It translates to CASSFSLGTTGDTQYF. Filled out from reference TRBV5-1 and TRBJ2-3, the complete variable domain reads KAGVTQTPRYLIKTRGQQVTLSCSPISGHRSVSWYQQTPGQGLQFLFEYFSETQRNKGNFPGRFSGRQFSNSRSEMNVSTLELGDSALYLCASSFSLGTTGDTQYFGPGTRLTVL.